This TCR beta chain was observed in a study of CD8+CD57+ T cells in acquired aplastic anemia. Study observations and caveats: Around 29 CD8+ CDR3 sequences were shared between patients and controls.

As regards this clonotype: Its target is not known.

Profiling that covered TCR beta VDJ and CDR3 relied on genomic DNA as its template. One entry per CDR3 protein results from TCRdb running MiXCR on the reads. Here the sample spans about 40,000 distinct CDR3 sequences, approximately 63% being singletons. Sequencing involved patients with CD8+CD57+ cell expansion previously shown by flow cytometry. Severe acquired aplastic anemia affected all patients. No therapy was given to patients before blood sampling. The source is a human donor with aplastic anemia. The sequencing sample was made of sorted CD4+, CD8+, or CD8+CD57+ T cells (not recorded which) from PBMCs.

In nucleotides, the CDR3 is TGCAGTGCTAGTCTTGGGGGTTACACCATATATTTT. This sequence encodes CSASLGGYTIYF. The chain couples TRBV20-1 to TRBJ1-3; tentatively, D is TRBD1 (5 bases). This CDR3 is 12 amino acids long. The ends were cut back, 3 bases at V and 8 bases at J, with 11 bases in the middle. Germline CDR1 reads DFQATT; CDR2 reads SNEGSKA (reference sequence).